The 4 T cell receptor beta chains in this list originate from one sample, sequenced in a study of siplizumab effects on memory and regulatory T cells. Repertoires were generated with immunoSEQ multiplex PCR, while TCRdb's copy carries only in-frame clones and drops some. The sample lists approximately 90,000 clones, roughly 94% occurring once. Sequencing input: non-Treg CD4+ T cells sorted from blood. These receptors originate from a human donor in good health.

The chain joins TRBV5-1 to TRBJ1-1, with 11 bases that match TRBD1. The V gene's germline CDR1 is SGHRS and CDR2 YFSETQ. J was trimmed by 4 bases and V by 3 bases; bases with no gene match: 2. The CDR3 is made up of 14 amino acids. The CDR3 nucleotides are TGCGCCAGCAGCTGGGGGACAGGGGGCACTGAAGCTTTCTTT. Encoded protein: CASSWGTGGTEAFF.

The chain joins TRBV5-6 to TRBJ2-2; the match to TRBD2 covers 12 bases. V lost 5 bases and J lost 2; bases outside the gene matches: 7. The V gene's germline CDR1 is SGHDT and CDR2 YYEEEE. The CDR3 is 17 amino acids. CDR3 sequence (DNA): TGTGCCAGCAGGACGTTTGGACTAGCGGGAAACACCGGGGAGCTGTTTTTT. Translating gives CASRTFGLAGNTGELFF.

CDR3 protein: CASSVEWRGSYNEQFF. For the CDR3, the DNA is TGTGCCAGCAGCGTAGAATGGAGGGGTTCCTACAATGAGCAGTTCTTC. The genes are TRBV9 and TRBJ2-1; D is possibly TRBD2 (6 bases). Germline values: CDR1 SGDLS, CDR2 YYNGEE. The CDR3 is made up of 16 amino acids. V dropped 0 bases and J dropped 1 base, with 11 bases sitting between them.

This chain joins TRBV9 and TRBJ2-7, with D perhaps matching TRBD2 (6 bases). Germline lookup yields CDR1 SGDLS and CDR2 YYNGEE. Trimming cost V 3 bases and J 0 bases, with 13 bases left between them. The CDR3 covers 15 residues. The CDR3 sequence is CASSGSAGSSYEQYF. The CDR3 DNA reads as TGTGCCAGCAGCGGTTCAGCGGGCAGCTCCTACGAGCAGTACTTC.